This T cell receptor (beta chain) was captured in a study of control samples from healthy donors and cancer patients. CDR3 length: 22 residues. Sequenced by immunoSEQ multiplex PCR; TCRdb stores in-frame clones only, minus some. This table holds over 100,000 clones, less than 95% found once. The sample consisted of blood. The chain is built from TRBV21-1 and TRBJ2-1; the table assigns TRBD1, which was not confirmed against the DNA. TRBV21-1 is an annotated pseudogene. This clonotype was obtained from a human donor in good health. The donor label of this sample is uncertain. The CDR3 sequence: CASSKALPGDKRARRADNEQFF. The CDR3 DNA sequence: TGTGCCAGCAGCAAAGCGCTTCCCGGGGACAAAAGAGCTCGTAGGGCTGACAATGAGCAGTTCTTC.